These 25 T cell receptor beta chains came from one sample sequenced in a study of cytomegalovirus exposure and HLA in healthy donors. PCR employed 60 Vbeta and 13 Jbeta primers. The protocol was immunoSEQ multiplex PCR, while the TCRdb copy is restricted to in-frame clones and leaves out a portion. The top ten clones hold 2.5% to 3% of a sample with 130,000 or so clones, 65% to 90% of them seen once. Sequencing was done on a sample of PBMCs. The receptors were sampled from a woman younger than 35 in good health and CMV-seropositive.

V gene TRBV5-8 combines with J gene TRBJ2-1; weak D call: TRBD2 (7 bases). Trimming cost V 4 bases and J 7 bases, with 15 bases left between them. The CDR3 spans 14 residues. Looked up from germline, CDR1 is SGHTS and CDR2 is YDEGEE. The CDR3 here is CASSQGGGGNEQFF. The DNA of the CDR3 is TGTGCCAGCAGCCAAGGGGGGGGAGGTAATGAGCAGTTCTTC.

This clone was observed a single time. The chain couples TRBV30 to TRBJ2-5; 8 bases line up with TRBD1. Germline loops: CDR1 GTSNPN, CDR2 SVGIG (reference sequence). The V gene end was trimmed by 4 bases and the J gene end by 5 bases; junction bases not matched to a gene: 3. The length of the CDR3 is 12 residues. CDR3 sequence: CAWTGGLETQYF. The CDR3 coding sequence is TGTGCCTGGACAGGGGGCTTGGAGACCCAGTACTTC.

This clone has more than one count but fewer than ten. The chain joins TRBV6-1 to TRBJ1-2; 10 bases are shared with TRBD1. With V trimmed by 4 bases and J by 6 bases, 14 bases remained unmatched. The germline gives CDR1 MNHNS, CDR2 SASEGT. The length of the CDR3 is 17 residues. Here the CDR3 reads CASSGRDRGFFVDGYTF. Written as DNA, the CDR3 is TGTGCCAGCAGTGGCCGGGACAGGGGTTTTTTTGTAGATGGCTACACCTTC.

This chain uses TRBV6-1 with TRBJ1-1; no clear D gene. The V end was cut by 6 bases, the J end by 1 base, with 9 bases between. This CDR3 has 13 amino acids. Per germline, CDR1 MNHNS and CDR2 SASEGT. CDR3 DNA: TGTGCCAGCAGCCCGACACCGAACACTGAAGCTTTCTTT. Its translation: CASSPTPNTEAFF.

The chain has TRBV2 and TRBJ1-2; no clear D. CDR3 length equals 15 residues. V lost 6 bases and J lost 2, with 16 bases in between. The germline gives CDR1 SNHLY, CDR2 FYNNEI. The CDR3 DNA is TGTGCCAGCAGAATACGTTACAGCTCCAACTATGGCTACACCTTC. Protein product: CASRIRYSSNYGYTF.

This chain connects TRBV2 to TRBJ2-7; 8 bases match TRBD1. The CDR3 sequence is 14 residues long. CDR1 SNHLY and CDR2 FYNNEI come from the germline V gene. The ends lost 5 bases at V and 3 bases at J; junction bases unmatched: 6. The CDR3 region is CASSPDRGSYEQYF. CDR3 nucleotide sequence: TGTGCCAGCAGTCCAGACAGGGGAAGCTACGAGCAGTACTTC.

The chain carries TRBV19 and TRBJ2-3; 11 positions agree with TRBD1. With 7 bases clipped from V and 5 bases from J, the junction kept 5 bases outside the gene matches. This CDR3 spans 14 amino acids. Germline lookup yields CDR1 LNHDA and CDR2 SQIVND (reference sequence). The CDR3 is CASTRGTGGDTQYF. The CDR3 coding sequence is TGTGCCAGTACCAGAGGGACAGGGGGAGATACGCAGTATTTT. Full variable domain (outside the CDR3, taken from reference TRBV19 and TRBJ2-3): DGGITQSPKYLFRKEGQNVTLSCEQNLNHDAMYWYRQDPGQGLRLIYYSQIVNDFQKGDIAEGYSVSREKKESFPLTVTSAQKNPTAFYLCASTRGTGGDTQYFGPGTRLTVL.

The chain combines TRBV7-9 with TRBJ1-1, with D possibly being TRBD1 (6 bases). The CDR3 extends over 15 amino acids. CDR1 SEHNR and CDR2 FQNEAQ come from the germline V gene (reference sequence). V shed 1 base and J shed 1 base, with 10 bases lying between them. This CDR3 reads CASSLGAGANTEAFF. In DNA, the CDR3 is TGTGCCAGCAGCTTAGGCGCGGGGGCGAACACTGAAGCTTTCTTT.

The rearrangement uses TRBV4-1 and TRBJ2-5, with 15 positions matching TRBD2. The CDR3 loop spans 19 amino acids. Germline V gene data show CDR1 as MGHRA and CDR2 as YSYEKL. The ends lost 4 bases at V and 0 bases at J; junction bases unmatched: 9. CDR3: CASSRTGLAGGRYQETQYF. Written as DNA, the CDR3 is TGCGCCAGCAGCCGAACGGGACTAGCGGGGGGCAGGTACCAAGAGACCCAGTACTTC.

This chain uses TRBV28 with TRBJ2-5; D possibly corresponds to TRBD2 (6 bases). Deletions cut 5 bases from V and 2 bases from J, with 15 bases between. There are 15 residues in the CDR3. CDR1 and CDR2 (germline): MDHEN, SYDVKM. CDR3: CASSLGTATQETQYF. For the CDR3, the DNA is TGTGCCAGCAGTCTAGGGACTGCGACACAAGAGACCCAGTACTTC.

This chain uses TRBV14 with TRBJ1-2; D ambiguous. The CDR3 loop spans 15 amino acids. The germline V and J ends were trimmed by 1 base and 2 bases, with 11 bases remaining between them. Germline values: CDR1 SGHDN, CDR2 FVKESK. CDR3 amino acids: CASSQVAGTNYGYTF. The CDR3, as DNA: TGTGCCAGCAGCCAAGTTGCAGGCACAAACTATGGCTACACCTTC.

The chain employs TRBV9 and TRBJ2-5, with a weak D call TRBD2 (7 bases). V was clipped by 3 bases and J by 4 bases, with 13 bases between them. The CDR3 is 14 residues long. Per germline, CDR1 SGDLS and CDR2 YYNGEE. The CDR3 sequence: CASSGGGPAETQYF. The CDR3 region has the DNA TGTGCCAGCAGCGGCGGGGGCCCGGCAGAGACCCAGTACTTC.

The chain employs TRBV30 and TRBJ1-4; 7 bases align to TRBD1. CDR1 GTSNPN and CDR2 SVGIG come from the germline V gene (reference sequence). With V trimmed by 0 bases and J by 0 bases, 1 base remained unmatched. The CDR3 has 15 amino acids. CDR3 nucleotides: TGTGCCTGGAGTGTAGGGGGCCCAACTAATGAAAAACTGTTTTTT. Amino acid sequence: CAWSVGGPTNEKLFF.

The chain has TRBV5-1 and TRBJ2-1; D perhaps matches TRBD1 (6 bases). The CDR3 length is 14 residues. The germline V gene encodes CDR1 SGHRS and CDR2 YFSETQ. V lost 7 bases, J lost 10 bases, and 21 bases lay in between. The chain's CDR3 is CASHREGGSWEQFF. CDR3 in DNA: TGCGCCAGCCACCGGGAAGGGGGTTCTTGGGAGCAGTTCTTC.

The CDR3 reads CSVLGQGYRTDTQYF. CDR3 nucleotides: TGCAGCGTCCTCGGACAGGGCTATCGAACAGATACGCAGTATTTT. The chain uses TRBV29-1 and TRBJ2-3; TRBD1 matches at 8 bases. CDR1 is SQVTM, CDR2 ANQGSEA, per germline. V gave up 6 bases and J gave up 3 bases; unmatched junction bases: 11. This CDR3 region has 15 residues.

The chain combines TRBV5-1 with TRBJ2-7; D gene ambiguous. V lost 0 bases and J 2 bases, leaving 3 bases between the germline ends. The CDR3 extends over 12 amino acids. Germline values: CDR1 SGHRS, CDR2 YFSETQ. CDR3 amino acids: CASSLGAYEQYF. The CDR3 nucleotides are TGCGCCAGCAGCTTGGGAGCCTACGAGCAGTACTTC.

V gene TRBV4-1 combines with J gene TRBJ2-2; 12 bases are shared with TRBD2. V lost 1 base to trimming and J lost 4 bases; unmatched junction nucleotides: 7. The length of the CDR3 is 18 residues. Germline lookup yields CDR1 MGHRA and CDR2 YSYEKL. The CDR3: CASSQGSSGGAGTGELFF. For the CDR3, the DNA is TGCGCCAGCAGCCAAGGGTCTAGCGGGGGGGCGGGCACCGGGGAGCTGTTTTTT.

V gene TRBV5-1 combines with J gene TRBJ1-1; no reliable D call. With 0 bases removed from V and 3 bases from J, the gap between germline ends came to 15 bases. Per the germline V gene, CDR1 is SGHRS and CDR2 is YFSETQ. This CDR3 has 16 residues. Here the CDR3 DNA reads TGCGCCAGCAGCTTGGGGCCAGCTTTGGGAGACACTGAAGCTTTCTTT. Encoded protein: CASSLGPALGDTEAFF.

This clone was counted between two and nine times. V gene TRBV6-5 combines with J gene TRBJ2-5; unclear D gene. The CDR3 spans 12 residues. Trimming took off 5 bases at V and 3 bases at J, with 7 bases between the two ends. Per germline, CDR1 MNHEY and CDR2 SVGAGI. The CDR3 protein is CASSTHKETQYF. Written as DNA, the CDR3 is TGTGCCAGCAGTACACACAAAGAGACCCAGTACTTC.

The chain combines TRBV29-1 with TRBJ1-1; 8 bases are shared with TRBD1. The CDR3 is 14 residues long. V lost 7 bases to trimming and J lost 0 bases; unmatched junction nucleotides: 7. The germline gives CDR1 SQVTM, CDR2 ANQGSEA. The CDR3 DNA sequence: TGCAGCGGGGGACAGGCGGAGATGAACACTGAAGCTTTCTTT. Amino acid sequence: CSGGQAEMNTEAFF.

Of note for this clone: One end of the junction is discordant with germline, which a read error may explain. This sequence joins TRBV7-9 and TRBJ2-7; D perhaps matches TRBD1 (6 bases). Germline V gives CDR1 SEHNR, CDR2 FQNEAQ (reference sequence). This CDR3 comprises 13 residues. The CDR3 DNA sequence: TGTTCCAGCAGCTCGGACAGAACCTACGAGCAGTACTTC. It translates to CSSSSDRTYEQYF.

The chain has TRBV5-5 and TRBJ2-7; D is perhaps TRBD1 (5 bases). The ends were cut back, 4 bases at V and 3 bases at J, with 14 bases in the middle. CDR3 length: 14 residues. Germline V gene sequence: CDR1 SGHKS, CDR2 YYEKEE (reference sequence). CDR3 DNA sequence: TGTGCCAGCAGCAAGGACACCGGGCGCTACGAGCAGTACTTC. Translating gives CASSKDTGRYEQYF.

J is TRBJ1-1 and V is TRBV5-1; 8 nucleotides agree with TRBD1. The CDR3 has 12 amino acids. Per the germline V gene, CDR1 is SGHRS and CDR2 is YFSETQ. After removal of 0 bases from V and 10 bases from J, the junction contained 2 bases not matched to a gene. CDR3 sequence reads: CASSLGQGAAFF. The CDR3, as DNA: TGCGCCAGCAGCTTGGGGCAGGGGGCAGCTTTCTTT.

This clone has a handful of counts. In DNA form, the CDR3 reads TGTGCCAGCGGGACTAGCACCTACAATGAGCAGTTCTTC. Protein sequence: CASGTSTYNEQFF. V and J are TRBV2 and TRBJ2-1; TRBD2 agrees at 9 bases. This CDR3 contains 13 residues. The V gene's germline CDR1 is SNHLY and CDR2 FYNNEI. The V segment lost 8 bases and the J segment 2 bases; nucleotides outside the gene matches: 1.

The chain uses TRBV9 and TRBJ1-4; D gene ambiguous. Trimming removed 3 bases from V and 4 bases from J, with 16 bases in between. Germline CDR1 SGDLS, CDR2 YYNGEE. CDR3 size: 16 residues. CDR3 DNA: TGTGCCAGCAGCGCGAACCCGGAGGCAGTTAATGAAAAACTGTTTTTT. Its protein product is CASSANPEAVNEKLFF.